This T cell receptor beta chain was sequenced in a study of T-cell memory formation after mild COVID-19. Study-level points and caveats: Pre-infection memory held some responding clones, suggesting pre-existing cross-reactive T cells responded.

Trimming took off 2 bases at V and 7 bases at J, with 6 bases between the two ends. The CDR3 extends over 12 amino acids. Germline CDR1 reads SGHAT; CDR2 reads FQNNGV. Barcoded TCR alpha and TCR beta cDNA libraries with UMIs came from 5'RACE using constant-segment primers. From the 5' RACE reads, TCRdb called clonotypes with MiXCR, one entry per CDR3 protein. This sample has 150,000 to 200,000 distinct CDR3 sequences; 16% occur once, and the top ten carry 2% to 2.5%. In its sample, this clonotype was seen a few times. The antigen remains unidentified. The specimen sequenced was PBMCs or a T cell subset sorted from them (not recorded which). The chain employs TRBV11-2 and TRBJ2-1, with D uncertain. This sequence originates from an adult woman who had mild COVID-19 (a few samples of this study predate the infection). Cell type and time point are not known. The CDR3 bases are TGTGCCAGCAGCTTAAGGTTGAATGAGCAGTTCTTC. Translating gives CASSLRLNEQFF.